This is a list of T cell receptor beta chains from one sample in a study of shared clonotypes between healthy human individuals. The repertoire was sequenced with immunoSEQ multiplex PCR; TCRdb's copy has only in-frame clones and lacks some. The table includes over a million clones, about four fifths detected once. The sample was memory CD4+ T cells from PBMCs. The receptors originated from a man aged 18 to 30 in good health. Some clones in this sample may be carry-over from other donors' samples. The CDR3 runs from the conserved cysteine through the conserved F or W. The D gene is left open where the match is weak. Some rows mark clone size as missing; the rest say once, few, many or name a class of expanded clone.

TGTGCCAGCAGCTCAGGCCGCGTGGGAGGCTACACCTTC,CASSSGRVGGYTF,NA,NA,TRBV7-9,TRBJ1-2
TGTGCCAGCAGGATCGGTGGGGGCAATCAGCCCCAGCATTTT,CASRIGGGNQPQHF,NA,NA,TRBV28,TRBJ1-5
TGTGCCAGCAGTCCCCACGGGGCGGGAGAGCGACACGAGCAGTACTTC,CASSPHGAGERHEQYF,NA,TRBD2,TRBV28,TRBJ2-7
TGTGCCATCAGATCCCGGACTAGGGGGAACTACAATGAGCAGTTCTTC,CAIRSRTRGNYNEQFF,NA,NA,TRBV10-3,TRBJ2-1
TGTGCCAGCAGGCAAATCAGGGGGCGCGAGACCCAGTACTTC,CASRQIRGRETQYF,many,TRBD1,TRBV11-2,TRBJ2-5
TGTGCCAGCAGTTACCGGGGTTTCCGCCACTATGGCTACACCTTC,CASSYRGFRHYGYTF,NA,NA,TRBV6-5,TRBJ1-2
TGTGCCAGCAGTCCAGGAGGGGGCAATCAGCCCCAGCATTTT,CASSPGGGNQPQHF,NA,NA,TRBV28,TRBJ1-5
TGTGCCAGCAGCAAAAGACAGGGTGTGGGGGGCACAGATACGCAGTATTTT,CASSKRQGVGGTDTQYF,NA,TRBD1,TRBV7-9,TRBJ2-3
TGTGCCATCAGTGACCCCGGGGTCAACCCTTTAGGGACTGAAGCTTTCTTT,CAISDPGVNPLGTEAFF,few,NA,TRBV10-3,TRBJ1-1
TGTGCCAGCAGCCGGGACAACTATGGCTACACCTTC,CASSRDNYGYTF,NA,NA,TRBV4-2,TRBJ1-2
TGTGCCAGCAGCTCTCAAGTGGACACTGAAGCTTTCTTT,CASSSQVDTEAFF,NA,NA,TRBV9,TRBJ1-1
TGTGCCAGCATTCAACCAACAGGGCCGAACACTGAAGCTTTCTTT,CASIQPTGPNTEAFF,NA,NA,TRBV6-5,TRBJ1-1
TGTGCCAGCAGGGGGTACACAGGGGGGTACTCTGGAAACACCATATATTTT,CASRGYTGGYSGNTIYF,once,TRBD1,TRBV28,TRBJ1-3
TGTGCCAGCAGTGAAGAGGGATACTACGAGCAGTACTTC,CASSEEGYYEQYF,few,NA,TRBV6-1,TRBJ2-7
TGTGCCAGCAGTTACCGGGCTCCCGAGACCCAGTACTTC,CASSYRAPETQYF,NA,NA,TRBV6-6,TRBJ2-5
TGTGCCAGCAGTTTATTGGGAGTCCCGCAGTATTTT,CASSLLGVPQYF,once,NA,TRBV27,TRBJ2-3
TGTGCCAGCAGGGCCTCGGACAGGAGTCGTTGGAATCAGCCCCAGCATTTT,CASRASDRSRWNQPQHF,NA,TRBD1,TRBV28,TRBJ1-5
TGTGCCAGCTCACCTCTTGGGGGCCCTGAAGCTTTCTTT,CASSPLGGPEAFF,NA,NA,TRBV18,TRBJ1-1
TGTGCCATCAGTGAGTCGACAATGAGTGTGTGGGGCGGCACTGAAGCTTTCTTT,CAISESTMSVWGGTEAFF,NA,NA,TRBV10-3,TRBJ1-1
TGTGCCAGCAGCGTAGGGGTTGGGGAGGGCTACACCTTC,CASSVGVGEGYTF,NA,NA,TRBV9,TRBJ1-2
TGTGCCAGCTCACCACCACTATCAGCGGATAACACAGATACGCAGTATTTT,CASSPPLSADNTDTQYF,NA,NA,TRBV18,TRBJ2-3
TGTGCCAGCAGCACCTGGGAGGGTAGCTACAATGAGCAGTTCTTC,CASSTWEGSYNEQFF,NA,TRBD2,TRBV7-2,TRBJ2-1
TGTGCCGGGTCGGGGGGACAGTGGGGCTACACCTTC,CAGSGGQWGYTF,NA,TRBD1,TRBV28,TRBJ1-2
TGTGCCAGCCACCCTAGCGGGAGATACGAGCAGTACTTC,CASHPSGRYEQYF,NA,TRBD2,TRBV27,TRBJ2-7
TGCGCCAGCAGCTTTGTGGCCGCAACCTACGAGCAGTACTTC,CASSFVAATYEQYF,NA,NA,TRBV5-1,TRBJ2-7
TGTGCCAGCAGCTCGAGCGGGAGGGCAGGAGGAGAGCAGTTCTTC,CASSSSGRAGGEQFF,NA,TRBD2,TRBV7-9,TRBJ2-1
TGTGCCAGAAGCTTGCCAGGACTCTATGGCTACACCTTC,CARSLPGLYGYTF,NA,NA,TRBV5-3,TRBJ1-2
TGTGCCAGCGCCCGGACAGCGCAGGGGGCGCAGGAGACCCAGTACTTC,CASARTAQGAQETQYF,NA,TRBD1,TRBV19,TRBJ2-5
TGTGCCAGCAGCTTGCCAGGGAGGAGAGGTGGAAACACCATATATTTT,CASSLPGRRGGNTIYF,NA,NA,TRBV5-6,TRBJ1-3
TGTGCCAGCAGCTCACCGGAGACCCAGTACTTC,CASSSPETQYF,once,NA,TRBV11-2,TRBJ2-5
TGTGCCAGCAGTGGGACTAGCGGGAGATGGGGCCAAGAGACCCAGTACTTC,CASSGTSGRWGQETQYF,once,TRBD2,TRBV2,TRBJ2-5
TGTGCCAGCAGTACCGGGAACAATCAGCCCCAGCATTTT,CASSTGNNQPQHF,few,NA,TRBV6-5,TRBJ1-5
TGTGCCAGCAGTTTAATTCAGAGCGGGGGAGCTTTCTTT,CASSLIQSGGAFF,once,NA,TRBV28,TRBJ1-1
TGTGCCTGGAGTCGGACAGGGGGTCAGCCCCAGCATTTT,CAWSRTGGQPQHF,NA,TRBD1,TRBV30,TRBJ1-5
TGTGCCAGCAGTTCCCCCAGGGCAAAGCTGAACACTGAAGCTTTCTTT,CASSSPRAKLNTEAFF,NA,NA,TRBV28,TRBJ1-1
TGTGCCAGCAGTAGGAGGGCGGACACCGGGGAGCTGTTTTTT,CASSRRADTGELFF,NA,NA,TRBV11-3,TRBJ2-2
TGTGCCAGCATGGAGGGAGGGCGGGATACGCAGTATTTT,CASMEGGRDTQYF,NA,TRBD2,TRBV27,TRBJ2-3
TGTGCCAGCAGCTTAGTCAAGGGGGCAGGCGAGACCCAGTACTTC,CASSLVKGAGETQYF,NA,TRBD1,TRBV7-2,TRBJ2-5
TGTGCCAGCAGCCCCCGAAGGGCGGAATACAATGAGCAGTTCTTC,CASSPRRAEYNEQFF,few,NA,TRBV7-2,TRBJ2-1
TGTGCCAGCAGACGACAGGCGAACTATGGCTACACCTTC,CASRRQANYGYTF,NA,NA,TRBV6-1,TRBJ1-2